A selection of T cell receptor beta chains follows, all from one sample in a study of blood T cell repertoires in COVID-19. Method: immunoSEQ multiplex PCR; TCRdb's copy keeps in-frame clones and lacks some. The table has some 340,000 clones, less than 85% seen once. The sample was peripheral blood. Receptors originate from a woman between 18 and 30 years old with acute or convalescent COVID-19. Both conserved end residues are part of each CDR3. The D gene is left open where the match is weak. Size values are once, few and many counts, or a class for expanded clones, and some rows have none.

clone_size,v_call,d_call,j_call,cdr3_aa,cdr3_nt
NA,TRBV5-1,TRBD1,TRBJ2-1,CASSRDSTSGQFF,TGCGCCAGCAGCCGGGACAGCACGAGTGGGCAGTTCTTC
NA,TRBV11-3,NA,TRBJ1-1,CASSLGGPGMTEAFF,TGTGCCAGCAGCTTAGGGGGTCCGGGGATGACTGAAGCTTTCTTT
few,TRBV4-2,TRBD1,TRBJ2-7,CASSQVSGGASEQYF,TGTGCCAGCAGCCAAGTGTCAGGGGGCGCTTCCGAGCAGTACTTC
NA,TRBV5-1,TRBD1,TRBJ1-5,CASIDSGGSNQPQHF,TGCGCCAGCATCGATTCAGGGGGAAGCAATCAGCCCCAGCATTTT
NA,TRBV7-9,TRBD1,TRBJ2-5,CASSLIGGAETQYF,TGTGCCAGCAGCTTAATAGGGGGCGCGGAGACCCAGTACTTC
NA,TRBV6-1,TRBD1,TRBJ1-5,CASSDGTGEHF,TGTGCCAGCAGTGACGGGACAGGAGAGCATTTT
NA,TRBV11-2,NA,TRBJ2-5,CASSSEPQIQETQYF,TGTGCCAGCAGCTCGGAGCCCCAGATCCAAGAGACCCAGTACTTC
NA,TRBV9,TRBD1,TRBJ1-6,CASSDISGTGKSPLHF,TGTGCCAGCAGCGATATATCCGGGACAGGGAAATCACCCCTCCACTTT
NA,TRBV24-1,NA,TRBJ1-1,CATSDGTRAFF,TGTGCCACCAGTGATGGGACTCGAGCTTTCTTT
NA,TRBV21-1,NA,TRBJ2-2,CASSYGTSGRVTGELFF,TGTGCCAGCAGCTATGGGACTAGCGGGAGAGTAACCGGGGAGCTGTTTTTT
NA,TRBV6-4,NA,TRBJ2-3,CASRGTQYF,TGTGCCAGTAGGGGTACGCAGTATTTT
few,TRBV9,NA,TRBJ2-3,CASSPLKFREGDTQYF,TGTGCCAGCAGCCCGCTTAAATTCCGTGAGGGAGATACGCAGTATTTT
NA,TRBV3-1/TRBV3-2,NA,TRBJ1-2,CASSPSTEGVGYTF,TGTGCCAGCAGCCCGAGCACCGAGGGGGTTGGCTACACCTTC
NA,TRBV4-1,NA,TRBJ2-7,CASSQVGRIYEQYF,TGCGCCAGCAGCCAAGTCGGCAGGATCTACGAGCAGTACTTC
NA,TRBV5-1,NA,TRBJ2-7,CASSSAAGVSYEQYF,TGCGCCAGCAGCTCCGCCGCCGGGGTCTCCTACGAGCAGTACTTC
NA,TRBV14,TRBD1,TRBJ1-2,CASSQDYVQGYGYTF,TGTGCCAGCAGCCAAGATTACGTACAGGGGTATGGCTACACCTTC
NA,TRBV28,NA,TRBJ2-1,CASSFSYEQFF,TGTGCCAGCAGTTTTTCGTATGAGCAGTTCTTC
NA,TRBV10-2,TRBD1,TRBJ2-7,CASSERSGTANEQYF,TGCGCCAGCAGTGAGCGGTCGGGGACAGCGAACGAGCAGTACTTC
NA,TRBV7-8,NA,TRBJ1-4,CASSLMGLNEKLFF,TGTGCCAGCAGCTTAATGGGCCTTAATGAAAAACTGTTTTTT
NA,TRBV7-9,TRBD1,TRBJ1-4,CASSSDAGGAYEKLFF,TGTGCCAGCAGCTCCGATGCAGGGGGCGCGTATGAAAAACTGTTTTTT
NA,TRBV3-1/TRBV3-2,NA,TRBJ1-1,CASIGQGGTEAFF,TGTGCCAGCATCGGGCAGGGTGGGACTGAAGCTTTCTTT
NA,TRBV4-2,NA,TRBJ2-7,CASSPEQGPYEQYF,TGTGCCAGCAGCCCCGAGCAGGGTCCCTACGAGCAGTACTTC
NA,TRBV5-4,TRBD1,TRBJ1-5,CASSGGQRFHSNQPQHF,TGTGCCAGCAGCGGGGGACAGCGTTTCCATAGCAATCAGCCCCAGCATTTT
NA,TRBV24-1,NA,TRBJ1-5,CATSETGKSSNQPQHF,TGTGCCACCAGTGAAACAGGGAAGAGTAGCAATCAGCCCCAGCATTTT
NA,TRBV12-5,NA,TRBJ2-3,CASGPSEATQYF,TGTGCTAGTGGTCCTAGTGAAGCGACGCAGTATTTT